The 8 T cell receptor beta chains presented below share a single source sample, sequenced in a study of blood T cell repertoires in COVID-19. Libraries were prepared by immunoSEQ multiplex PCR; TCRdb keeps only in-frame clonotypes and omits some of them. The sample shows about 75,000 clones, approximately 90% of them seen only once. Sequencing used peripheral blood. All receptors come from a human donor in a cohort sampled during active COVID-19.

The chain recombines TRBV2 with TRBJ2-7; D is unresolved. Germline assignment: CDR1 SNHLY and CDR2 FYNNEI. Trimming shortened V by 4 bases and J by 5 bases, and 15 bases separated the two germline ends. The CDR3 totals 14 residues. DNA for the CDR3: TGTGCCAGCAGTGGGTCGGGTATTGCCAACGAGCAGTACTTC. It encodes CASSGSGIANEQYF.

V and J are TRBV7-2 and TRBJ1-6; perhaps TRBD1 as D (5 bases). The V end lost 0 bases, the J end lost 6 bases, and 12 bases lay between the germline ends. This CDR3 contains 16 residues. Germline CDR1 reads SGHTA; CDR2 reads FQGNSA. The CDR3 region has the DNA TGTGCCAGCAGCTTAGCGGGGGGGTTGTCTAATTCACCCCTCCACTTT. It yields the protein CASSLAGGLSNSPLHF.

This chain links TRBV19 with TRBJ1-1; TRBD1 might be the D (6 bases). V was trimmed by 2 bases and J by 1 base, leaving 14 bases between them. The CDR3 loop spans 16 amino acids. CDR1 is LNHDA and CDR2 is SQIVND in the germline V gene (reference sequence). The CDR3 region is CASSILGWGQNTEAFF. The CDR3 nucleotides are TGTGCCAGTAGTATATTGGGGTGGGGACAGAACACTGAAGCTTTCTTT.

This chain uses TRBV18 with TRBJ1-4; D might be TRBD1 (6 bases). This CDR3 region has 16 residues. Trimming left V 5 bases short and J 1 base short, with 14 bases between. Germline-derived CDR1 and CDR2 are KGHSH and LQKENI. Written as DNA, the CDR3 is TGTGCCAGCTCATCACAGGGACTCAAAACTAATGAAAAACTGTTTTTT. It codes for CASSSQGLKTNEKLFF.

This clone was detected a few times. The chain is built from TRBV7-9 and TRBJ2-1; 7 bases match TRBD2. The V segment lost 4 bases and the J segment 7 bases; nucleotides outside the gene matches: 7. Germline lookup yields CDR1 SEHNR and CDR2 FQNEAQ (reference sequence). This CDR3 spans 14 amino acids. CDR3 region: CASSSPTSWNEQFF. The CDR3 nucleotides are TGTGCCAGCAGCTCCCCGACTAGCTGGAATGAGCAGTTCTTC.

The rearrangement links TRBV6-5 to TRBJ2-7; D may be TRBD2 (6 bases). V lost 4 bases, J lost 9 bases, and 10 bases lay in between. Germline CDR1 and CDR2: MNHEY and SVGAGI. The CDR3 is 11 residues long. CDR3 region: CASSSGGGQYF. The CDR3 nucleotides read TGTGCCAGCAGTTCTGGGGGAGGGCAGTACTTC.

This chain connects TRBV3-1 (or the pseudogene TRBV3-2) to TRBJ1-2, with 8 bases matching TRBD1. J gave up 1 base and V 3 bases, and 7 bases lay outside the gene matches. Germline CDR1 and CDR2: LGHDT and YNNKEL (reference sequence). The CDR3 spans 16 residues. CDR3 loop: CASSQQIRGLNYGYTF. The CDR3 nucleotides read TGTGCCAGCAGCCAGCAGATCAGGGGGCTTAACTATGGCTACACCTTC.

This clone was counted between two and nine times. This sequence joins TRBV6-2 or TRBV6-3 and TRBJ1-5; tentative D call: TRBD1 (6 bases). Germline-derived CDR1 and CDR2 are MNHEY and SVGEGT. Trimming removed 5 bases from V and 5 bases from J, with 16 bases in between. The CDR3 runs to 15 residues. The CDR3: CASSSPAGADQPQHF. CDR3 nucleotide sequence: TGTGCCAGCAGTAGCCCCGCGGGGGCTGATCAGCCCCAGCATTTT.